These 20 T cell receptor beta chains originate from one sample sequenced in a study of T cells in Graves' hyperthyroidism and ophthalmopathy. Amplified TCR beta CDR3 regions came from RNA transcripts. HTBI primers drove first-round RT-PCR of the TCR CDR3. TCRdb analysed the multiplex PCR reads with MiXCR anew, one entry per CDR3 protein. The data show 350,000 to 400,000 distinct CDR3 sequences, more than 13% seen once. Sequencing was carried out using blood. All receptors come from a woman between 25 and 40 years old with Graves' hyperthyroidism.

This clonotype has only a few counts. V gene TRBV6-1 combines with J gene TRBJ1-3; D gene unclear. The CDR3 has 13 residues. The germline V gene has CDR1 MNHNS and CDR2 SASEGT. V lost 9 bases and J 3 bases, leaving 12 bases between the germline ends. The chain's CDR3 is CASIGDFGNTIYF. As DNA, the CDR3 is TGTGCCAGTATCGGGGATTTTGGAAACACCATATATTTT.

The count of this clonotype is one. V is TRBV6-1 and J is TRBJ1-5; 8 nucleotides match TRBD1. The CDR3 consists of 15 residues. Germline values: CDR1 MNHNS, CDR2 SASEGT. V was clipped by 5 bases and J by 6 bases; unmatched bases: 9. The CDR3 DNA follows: TGTGCCAGCAGTCATTTAACAGGGGGTGGTCAGCCCCAGCATTTT. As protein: CASSHLTGGGQPQHF.

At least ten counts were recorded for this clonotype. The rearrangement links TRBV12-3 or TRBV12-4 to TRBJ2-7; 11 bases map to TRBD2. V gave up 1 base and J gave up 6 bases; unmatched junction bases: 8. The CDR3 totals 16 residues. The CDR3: CASSLVVAGGPFEQYF. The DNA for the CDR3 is TGTGCCAGCAGTTTAGTTGTAGCGGGAGGGCCCTTCGAGCAGTACTTC.

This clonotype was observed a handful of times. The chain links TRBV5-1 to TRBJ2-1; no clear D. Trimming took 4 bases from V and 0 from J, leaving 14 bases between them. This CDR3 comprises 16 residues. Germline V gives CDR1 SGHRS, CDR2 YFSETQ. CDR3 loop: CASSPWSSSSYNEQFF. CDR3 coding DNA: TGCGCCAGCAGCCCCTGGAGTTCCAGCTCCTACAATGAGCAGTTCTTC.

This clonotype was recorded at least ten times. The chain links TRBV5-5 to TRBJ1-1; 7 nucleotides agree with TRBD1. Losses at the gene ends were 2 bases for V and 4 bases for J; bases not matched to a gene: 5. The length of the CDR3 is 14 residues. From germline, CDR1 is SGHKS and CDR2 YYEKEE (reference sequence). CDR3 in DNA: TGTGCCAGCAGCTTAAAATCAGGGGGCACTGAAGCTTTCTTT. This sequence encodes CASSLKSGGTEAFF. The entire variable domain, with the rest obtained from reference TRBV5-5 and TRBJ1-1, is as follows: DAGVTQSPTHLIKTRGQQVTLRCSPISGHKSVSWYQQVLGQGPQFIFQYYEKEERGRGNFPDRFSARQFPNYSSELNVNALLLGDSALYLCASSLKSGGTEAFFGQGTRLTVV.

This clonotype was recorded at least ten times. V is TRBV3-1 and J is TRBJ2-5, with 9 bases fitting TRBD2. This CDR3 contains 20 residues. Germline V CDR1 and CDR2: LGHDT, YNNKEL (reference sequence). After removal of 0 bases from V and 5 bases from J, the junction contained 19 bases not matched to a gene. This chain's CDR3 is CASSQEVRREGPGRKETQYF. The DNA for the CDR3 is TGTGCCAGCAGCCAAGAGGTGCGGCGGGAGGGCCCGGGTAGAAAGGAGACCCAGTACTTC.

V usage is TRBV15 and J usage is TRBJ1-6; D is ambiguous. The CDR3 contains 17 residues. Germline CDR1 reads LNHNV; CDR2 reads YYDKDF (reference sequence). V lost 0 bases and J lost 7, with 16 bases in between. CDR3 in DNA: TGTGCCACCAGCAGAGATCCCCGGCAGGTGAAAAATTCACCCCTCCACTTT. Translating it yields CATSRDPRQVKNSPLHF.

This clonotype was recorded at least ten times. The chain's CDR3 is CASSFGQVSSYEQYF. Here the CDR3 DNA reads TGTGCCAGCAGTTTTGGACAGGTGAGCTCCTACGAGCAGTACTTC. The chain recombines TRBV27 with TRBJ2-7; 7 bases are a match to TRBD1. CDR1 is MNHEY and CDR2 is SMNVEV in the germline V gene (reference sequence). V was clipped by 3 bases and J by 0 bases; unmatched bases: 5. The length of the CDR3 is 15 residues.

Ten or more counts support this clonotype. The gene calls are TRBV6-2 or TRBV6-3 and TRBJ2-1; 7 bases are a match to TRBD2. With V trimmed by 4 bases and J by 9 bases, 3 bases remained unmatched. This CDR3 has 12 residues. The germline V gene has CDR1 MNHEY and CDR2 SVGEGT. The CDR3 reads CASSSGGPEQFF. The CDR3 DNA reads TGTGCCAGCAGTTCGGGAGGCCCTGAGCAGTTCTTC.

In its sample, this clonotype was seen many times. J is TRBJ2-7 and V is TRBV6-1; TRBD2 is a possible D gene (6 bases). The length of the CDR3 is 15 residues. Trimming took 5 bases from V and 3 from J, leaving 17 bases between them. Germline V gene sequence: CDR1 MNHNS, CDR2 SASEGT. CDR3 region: CASSTRFDGGYEQYF. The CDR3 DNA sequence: TGTGCCAGCAGTACGAGATTTGACGGGGGCTACGAGCAGTACTTC.

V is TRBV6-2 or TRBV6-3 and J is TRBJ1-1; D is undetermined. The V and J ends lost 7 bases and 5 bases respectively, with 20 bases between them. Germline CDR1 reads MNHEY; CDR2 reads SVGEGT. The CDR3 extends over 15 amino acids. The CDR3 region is CASTFLSVSRTEAFF. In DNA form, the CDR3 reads TGTGCCAGCACATTCCTGAGTGTCTCGCGTACTGAAGCTTTCTTT.

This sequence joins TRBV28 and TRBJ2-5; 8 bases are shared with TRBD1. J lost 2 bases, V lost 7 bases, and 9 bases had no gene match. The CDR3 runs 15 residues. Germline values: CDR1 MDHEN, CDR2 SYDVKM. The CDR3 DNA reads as TGTGCCAGCAACACCCAGGGGGCCGGGCAAGAGACCCAGTACTTC. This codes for CASNTQGAGQETQYF.

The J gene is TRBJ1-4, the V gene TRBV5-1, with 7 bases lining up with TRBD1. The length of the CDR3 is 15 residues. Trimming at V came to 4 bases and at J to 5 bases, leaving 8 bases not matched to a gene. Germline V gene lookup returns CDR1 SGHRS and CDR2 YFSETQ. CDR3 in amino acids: CASSPEGARNEKLFF. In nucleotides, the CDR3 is TGCGCCAGCAGCCCCGAGGGGGCTCGAAATGAAAAACTGTTTTTT.

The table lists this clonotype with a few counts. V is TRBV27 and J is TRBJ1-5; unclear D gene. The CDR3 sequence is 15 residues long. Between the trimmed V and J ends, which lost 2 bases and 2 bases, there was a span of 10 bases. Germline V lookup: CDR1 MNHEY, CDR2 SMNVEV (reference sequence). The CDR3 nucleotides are TGTGCCAGCAGTTTAGGCGCTACGGGCAATCAGCCCCAGCATTTT. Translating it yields CASSLGATGNQPQHF.

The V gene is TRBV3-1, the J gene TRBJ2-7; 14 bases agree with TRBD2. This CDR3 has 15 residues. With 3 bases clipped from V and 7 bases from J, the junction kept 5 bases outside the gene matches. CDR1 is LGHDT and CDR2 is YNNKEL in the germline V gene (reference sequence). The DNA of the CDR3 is TGTGCCAGCAGCCACGGTGGGACTAGCGGGGGTGAGCAGTACTTC. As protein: CASSHGGTSGGEQYF.

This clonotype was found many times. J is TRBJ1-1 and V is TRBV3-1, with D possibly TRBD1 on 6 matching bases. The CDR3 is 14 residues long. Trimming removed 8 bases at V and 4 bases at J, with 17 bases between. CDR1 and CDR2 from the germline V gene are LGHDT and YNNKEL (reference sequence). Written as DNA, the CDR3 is TGTGCCAGCGGCCCTCTACAGGGAGGCACTGAAGCTTTCTTT. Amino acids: CASGPLQGGTEAFF.

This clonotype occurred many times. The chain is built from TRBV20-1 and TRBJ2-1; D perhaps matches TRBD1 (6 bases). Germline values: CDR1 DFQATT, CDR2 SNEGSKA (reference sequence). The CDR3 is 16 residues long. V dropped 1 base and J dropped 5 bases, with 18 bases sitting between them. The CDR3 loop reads CSARGEVRRQDNEQFF. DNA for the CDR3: TGCAGTGCTAGAGGTGAGGTAAGGCGACAGGACAATGAGCAGTTCTTC.

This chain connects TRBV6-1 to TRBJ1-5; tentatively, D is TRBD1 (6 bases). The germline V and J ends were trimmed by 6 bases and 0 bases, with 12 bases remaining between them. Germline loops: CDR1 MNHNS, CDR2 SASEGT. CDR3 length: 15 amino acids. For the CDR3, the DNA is TGTGCCAGCAGGATACAGGGTTCTAGCAATCAGCCCCAGCATTTT. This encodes CASRIQGSSNQPQHF.

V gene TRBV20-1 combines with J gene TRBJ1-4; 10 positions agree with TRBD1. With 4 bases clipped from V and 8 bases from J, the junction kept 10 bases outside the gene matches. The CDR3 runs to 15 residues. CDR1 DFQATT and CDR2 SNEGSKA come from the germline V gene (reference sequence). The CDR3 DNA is TGCAGTGCTAACGACAGGGGGCAGATAGAGGAAAAACTGTTTTTT. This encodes CSANDRGQIEEKLFF.

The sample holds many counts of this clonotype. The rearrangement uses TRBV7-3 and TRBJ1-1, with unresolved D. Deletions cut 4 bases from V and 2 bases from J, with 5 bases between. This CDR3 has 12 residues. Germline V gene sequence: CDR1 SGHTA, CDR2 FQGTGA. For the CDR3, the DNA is TGTGCCAGCAGCTCTGAAAACACTGAAGCTTTCTTT. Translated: CASSSENTEAFF.